Listed below are T cell receptor beta chains from one sample, sequenced in a study of OX40 agonist ivuxolimab in advanced cancers. The repertoire was sequenced with immunoSEQ multiplex PCR; TCRdb's copy has only in-frame clones and lacks some. The sample has roughly 45,000 clones, 85% seen once; the top ten hold around 21%. The sample was CD4+ or CD8+ T cells sorted from blood, taken in a trial of the OX40 agonist ivuxolimab. These receptors all stem from an adult with an advanced solid tumor such as melanoma, head and neck, liver or kidney cancer. The CDR3 runs from the conserved cysteine through the conserved F or W. The D gene is left open where the match is weak. A row's size may be missing; if present it is once, few, many or a size class.

>TRBV4-3|TRBJ1-3|-|-
CASSQVRGGNTIYF
TGCGCCAGCAGCCAAGTCCGGGGTGGAAACACCATATATTTT
>TRBV2|TRBJ2-6|-|-
CASRAGGLSGANVLTF
TGTGCCAGCAGGGCCGGGGGCCTCTCTGGGGCCAACGTCCTGACTTTC
>TRBV5-6|TRBJ2-5|-|-
CASIQDPDSQETQYF
TGTGCCAGCATCCAAGACCCGGACAGCCAAGAGACCCAGTACTTC
>TRBV9|TRBJ1-1|-|-
CASSVGQMNTEAFF
TGTGCCAGCAGCGTGGGACAAATGAACACTGAAGCTTTCTTT
>TRBV7-8|TRBJ2-1|TRBD2|-
CASSLGTSGGSGYDEQFF
TGTGCCAGCAGCTTAGGGACTAGCGGGGGGTCGGGCTACGATGAGCAGTTCTTC
>TRBV5-8|TRBJ1-4|TRBD1|-
CASSLPDRGNEKLFF
TGTGCCAGCAGTCTCCCGGACAGGGGAAATGAAAAACTGTTTTTT
>TRBV7-8|TRBJ2-1|TRBD2|-
CASSFTRLKTSASSYNEQFF
TGTGCCAGCAGCTTTACCCGACTAAAGACTAGCGCTAGCTCCTACAATGAGCAGTTCTTC
>TRBV5-1|TRBJ1-1|-|-
CASSRVGHENTEAFF
TGCGCCAGCAGTAGAGTGGGACACGAGAACACTGAAGCTTTCTTT
>TRBV6-6|TRBJ1-2|TRBD1|-
CASSQGQVNYGYTF
TGTGCCAGCAGCCAGGGACAGGTGAACTATGGCTACACCTTC
>TRBV5-4|TRBJ1-1|-|once
CASSFGSTEAFF
TGTGCCAGCAGCTTCGGAAGCACTGAAGCTTTCTTT
>TRBV9|TRBJ2-2|-|-
CASSVGATAYIGELFF
TGTGCCAGCAGCGTAGGCGCGACTGCCTATATCGGGGAGCTGTTTTTT
>TRBV6-5|TRBJ2-2|TRBD1|-
CASSYTGVGELFF
TGTGCCAGCAGTTACACAGGGGTCGGGGAGCTGTTTTTT
>TRBV10-2|TRBJ1-6|TRBD1|-
CASSQQGAPSPLHF
TGCGCCAGCAGTCAACAGGGGGCCCCTTCACCCCTCCACTTT
>TRBV9|TRBJ2-3|TRBD1|-
CASSLSRDRGLDTQYF
TGTGCCAGCAGCTTAAGCCGGGACAGGGGGCTTGATACGCAGTATTTT
>TRBV7-9|TRBJ1-5|-|-
CASSSPGSNQPQHF
TGTGCCAGCAGCTCGCCAGGGAGCAATCAGCCCCAGCATTTT
>TRBV4-3|TRBJ1-1|-|once
CASSQEGGSNTEAFF
TGCGCCAGCAGCCAAGAGGGGGGTTCGAACACTGAAGCTTTCTTT
>TRBV5-1|TRBJ1-6|-|few
CASSFGATLDNSPLHF
TGCGCCAGCAGCTTTGGGGCTACCCTGGATAATTCACCCCTCCACTTT